This is a list of T cell receptor beta chains from one sample in a study of blood T cell repertoires in COVID-19. The protocol was immunoSEQ multiplex PCR, while the TCRdb copy is restricted to in-frame clones and leaves out a portion. Of nearly 55,000 clones detected, around 84% appear once; the ten largest clones hold 10% to 15%. The sample was peripheral blood. Every receptor here comes from a man in his 70s with active COVID-19. CDR3s include the opening cysteine and the closing phenylalanine or tryptophan. The D gene is left open where the match is weak. For some rows the clone size is stated as once, few or many, or as a class when expanded; others skip it.

16	NA	TRBJ1-1	TRBV6-5	NA	TGTGCCAGCAGTTACTCAGGGGTTACGATGAACACTGAAGCTTTCTTT	CASSYSGVTMNTEAFF
14	NA	TRBJ1-6	TRBV7-3	TRBD1	TGTGCCAGCAGCTTAAACAGGGGAGCTTCACCCCTCCACTTT	CASSLNRGASPLHF
11	NA	TRBJ1-2	TRBV7-3	NA	TGTGCCAGCTCCCAAATCTATGGCTACACCTTC	CASSQIYGYTF
15	NA	TRBJ2-1	TRBV19	NA	TGTGCCAGTAGTGTTGGGGGGGCCGGCTCGGTGGAGCAGTTCTTC	CASSVGGAGSVEQFF
19	NA	TRBJ1-6	TRBV15	TRBD1	TGTGCCACCAGCAGAGATCGGGGTGTTAGGCGAGACAGGGACTCACCCCTCCACTTT	CATSRDRGVRRDRDSPLHF
12	NA	TRBJ2-3	TRBV11-3	TRBD2	TGTGCCAGCACCCGGGGGGAAGATACGCAGTATTTT	CASTRGEDTQYF
15	once	TRBJ2-1	TRBV7-6	TRBD1	TGTGCCAGCAGCTTAGGACAGGGGGCCTACAATGAGCAGTTCTTC	CASSLGQGAYNEQFF
14	NA	TRBJ2-7	TRBV9	TRBD1	TGTGCCAGCAGCGTGGGACAGGGGGCATACGAGCAGTACTTC	CASSVGQGAYEQYF
15	NA	TRBJ1-1	TRBV5-1	TRBD1	TGCGCCAGCAGCCTACAGGGGCGGGGGGACACTGAAGCTTTCTTT	CASSLQGRGDTEAFF
15	NA	TRBJ2-3	TRBV19	NA	TGTGCCAGTAGTATAGCGGGGGCGGGAGCAGATACGCAGTATTTT	CASSIAGAGADTQYF
15	NA	TRBJ2-3	TRBV6-5	NA	TGTGCCAGCAGTTGGGGGACTTTTAGCACAGATACGCAGTATTTT	CASSWGTFSTDTQYF
19	NA	TRBJ1-2	TRBV7-9	TRBD1	TGTGCCAGCAGCTTAATCCCAATGCGGGACAGCTGGAGAGACTATGGCTACACCTTC	CASSLIPMRDSWRDYGYTF
15	NA	TRBJ2-2	TRBV19	NA	TGTGCCAGTAGTACCCTTCCTAGCGCAACCGGGGAGCTGTTTTTT	CASSTLPSATGELFF
18	NA	TRBJ2-6	TRBV19	NA	TGTGCCAGTAGTATCCGGGGGGCCCGCTCTGCTGGGGCCAACGTCCTGACTTTC	CASSIRGARSAGANVLTF
16	NA	TRBJ1-5	TRBV18	NA	TGTGCCAGCTCCCCCCTCCAGCAGGGGAGCGATCAGCCCCAGCATTTT	CASSPLQQGSDQPQHF
14	NA	TRBJ1-5	TRBV27	NA	TGTGCCAGCAGTTTAGGGCGGGGAAATCAGCCCCAGCATTTT	CASSLGRGNQPQHF
14	NA	TRBJ2-5	TRBV5-5	TRBD1	TGTGCCAGCAGCTTTAGGGGGCAGATCGAGACCCAGTACTTC	CASSFRGQIETQYF
13	NA	TRBJ2-7	TRBV11-2	TRBD1	TGTGCCAGCAGCTTGGGACAGTCCTACGAGCAGTACTTC	CASSLGQSYEQYF
17	NA	TRBJ2-2	TRBV9	TRBD2	TGTGCCAGCAGCGTCACTAGCGGGGGGAGCGGGACCGGGGAGCTGTTTTTT	CASSVTSGGSGTGELFF
12	NA	TRBJ1-2	TRBV24-1	NA	TGTGCCACCAGTGGGCACGGGGGGGGCTACACCTTC	CATSGHGGGYTF
15	NA	TRBJ1-2	TRBV18	NA	TGTGCCAGCTCACTCCTCGGGGGGGGCATCGATGGCTACACCTTC	CASSLLGGGIDGYTF
15	NA	TRBJ2-3	TRBV27	TRBD1	TGTGCCAGCAGCGAACAGGGGGTTCCGGCAGATACGCAGTATTTT	CASSEQGVPADTQYF
13	NA	TRBJ1-1	TRBV18	TRBD1	TGTGCCAGTTCCGAGGGACAGGTCACTGAAGCTTTCTTT	CASSEGQVTEAFF
13	NA	TRBJ2-1	TRBV6-5	NA	TGTGCCAGCAGCCTCAGGGATTGGAATGAGCAGTTCTTC	CASSLRDWNEQFF
15	NA	TRBJ2-5	TRBV5-1	TRBD1	TGCGCCAGCAGCTTGGAAGGGGGCGCGGGAGAGACCCAGTACTTC	CASSLEGGAGETQYF